This T cell receptor beta chain was captured by sequencing in a study of CD8 T cells in ankylosing spondylitis (dated by TCRdb to about 2017). Regarding the complete study: T cell receptor beta repertoires were profiled in healthy donors and ankylosing spondylitis patients so that disease-linked TCR variants could be found. The whole study cohort included some 100 healthy donors and some 27 ankylosing spondylitis patients. Peripheral blood samples were taken, and synovial fluid was additionally collected from ankylosing spondylitis patients.

The sample holds many counts of this clonotype. Its binding antigen is unknown. Per-base qualities were not stored, and no clone one base away is much larger. Sequencer: Illumina MiSeq. Quantitative 5'-RACE with molecular barcodes was used to prepare TCR beta libraries. Per the authors' processing: A new computational method, built on a probabilistic model of VDJ rearrangement, was used to identify disease-linked TCR variants. TCRdb handled the public reads itself, with Q25 trimming in fastp and clone calling in MiXCR, and kept productive beta chains. Merged by CDR3 protein, the rows form single entries marked with the most common genes and DNA. The V and J calls were not made by the authors but by TCRdb's processing. Across this sample there are over 20,000 distinct CDR3 sequences, with 17% seen only once. 25% to 30% of the sample goes to the ten largest clones. General findings and caveats noted by the study authors: In peripheral blood, the disease-linked clones were found at relatively low frequencies and had a CD8+ phenotype. Some motif variants had previously been reported in the synovial fluid and blood of reactive arthritis patients, which suggests shared mechanisms of disease initiation. According to the report, matched synovial fluid samples from ankylosing spondylitis patients were significantly enriched for the disease-linked clones. A TCR beta motif made up of about eight highly homologous amino acid variants appeared to be characteristic of blood from ankylosing spondylitis patients.

The source is a male donor with ankylosing spondylitis or in good health (not recorded which). Sequencing input: blood.

This receptor carries the CDR3 CSARVSGGTEAFF. In nucleotide form, the sequence is TGCAGTGCTAGAGTTTCGGGGGGTACTGAAGCTTTCTTT. The rearrangement combines TRBV20-1 with TRBJ1-1; tentative D gene TRBD1, with 5 bases matching. The CDR3 runs 13 residues from the cysteine to the phenylalanine. Just CDR3 DNA is preserved here, 39 bases in frame from base 1. CDR1 and CDR2, per the germline V gene (reference sequence), are DFQATT and SNEGSKA. V sheds 1 base and J sheds 5 bases, leaving 11 bases between their ends.